The clone carrying this TCR beta chain was observed once. Profiling relied on immunoSEQ multiplex PCR, and the TCRdb table lists in-frame clones only, not all of them. The sample has under 70,000 clones; about 93% are singletons. The source of the sample is a study of blood T cell repertoires in COVID-19. The germline gives CDR1 ENHRY, CDR2 SYGVKD. This CDR3 is 14 amino acids long. V was cut by 3 bases and J by 5 bases, with 11 bases left in between. This clonotype originated in a man older than 75 with acute or convalescent COVID-19. V gene TRBV10-3 combines with J gene TRBJ2-1; tentatively, D is TRBD2 (5 bases). Sequences were obtained from peripheral blood. The CDR3 region has the DNA TGTGCCATCAGTGAAACTAGACCCGACAATGAGCAGTTCTTC. Translating it yields CAISETRPDNEQFF.